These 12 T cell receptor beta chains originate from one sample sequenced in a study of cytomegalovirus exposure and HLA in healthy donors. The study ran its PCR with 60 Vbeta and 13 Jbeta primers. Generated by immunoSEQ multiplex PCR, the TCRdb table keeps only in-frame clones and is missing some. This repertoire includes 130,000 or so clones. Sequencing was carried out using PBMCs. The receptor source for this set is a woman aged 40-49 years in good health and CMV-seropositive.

Written as DNA, the CDR3 is TGTGCCAGCAGCTCTTCCTGGGCAGGGAAGGGCCATGGCTACACCTTC. Amino acids: CASSSSWAGKGHGYTF. This chain joins TRBV7-9 and TRBJ1-2, with a possible D match to TRBD1 (5 bases). Per the germline V gene, CDR1 is SEHNR and CDR2 is FQNEAQ (reference sequence). This CDR3 is 16 amino acids long. The V end lost 4 bases, the J end lost 6 bases, and 21 bases lay between the germline ends.

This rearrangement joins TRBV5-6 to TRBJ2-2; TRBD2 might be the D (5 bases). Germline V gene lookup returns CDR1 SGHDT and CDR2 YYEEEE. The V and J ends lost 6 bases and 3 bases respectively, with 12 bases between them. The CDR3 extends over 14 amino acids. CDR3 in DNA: TGTGCCAGCATGAGAGGGTGGGACACCGGGGAGCTGTTTTTT. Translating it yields CASMRGWDTGELFF. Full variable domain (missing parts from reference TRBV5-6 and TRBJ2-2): DAGVTQSPTHLIKTRGQQVTLRCSPKSGHDTVSWYQQALGQGPQFIFQYYEEEERQRGNFPDRFSGHQFPNYSSELNVNALLLGDSALYLCASMRGWDTGELFFGEGSRLTVL.

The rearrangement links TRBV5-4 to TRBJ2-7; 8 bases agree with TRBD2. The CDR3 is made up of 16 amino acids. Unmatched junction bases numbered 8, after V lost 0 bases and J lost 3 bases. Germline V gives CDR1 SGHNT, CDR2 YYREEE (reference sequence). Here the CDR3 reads CASSLGTGGALYEQYF. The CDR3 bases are TGTGCCAGCAGCTTGGGGACGGGGGGGGCTCTCTACGAGCAGTACTTC.

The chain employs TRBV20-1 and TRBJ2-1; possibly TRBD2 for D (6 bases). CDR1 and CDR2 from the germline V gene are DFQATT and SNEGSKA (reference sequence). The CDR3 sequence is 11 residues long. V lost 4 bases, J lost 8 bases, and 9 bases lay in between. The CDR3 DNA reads TGCAGTGCTATTGCTAGCGATGAGCAGTTCTTC. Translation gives CSAIASDEQFF.

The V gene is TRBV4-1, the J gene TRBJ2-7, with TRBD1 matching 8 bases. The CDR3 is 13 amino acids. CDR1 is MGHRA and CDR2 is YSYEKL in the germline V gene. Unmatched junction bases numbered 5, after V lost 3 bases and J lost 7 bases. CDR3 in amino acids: CASSHIWTGEQYF. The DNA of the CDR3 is TGCGCCAGCAGCCACATCTGGACAGGGGAGCAGTACTTC.

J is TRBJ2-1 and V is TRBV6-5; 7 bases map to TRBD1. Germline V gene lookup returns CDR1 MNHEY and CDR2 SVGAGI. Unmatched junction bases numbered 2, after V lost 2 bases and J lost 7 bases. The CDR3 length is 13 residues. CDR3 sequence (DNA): TGTGCCAGCAGTTACCTACAGGGGAATGAGCAGTTCTTC. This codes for CASSYLQGNEQFF.

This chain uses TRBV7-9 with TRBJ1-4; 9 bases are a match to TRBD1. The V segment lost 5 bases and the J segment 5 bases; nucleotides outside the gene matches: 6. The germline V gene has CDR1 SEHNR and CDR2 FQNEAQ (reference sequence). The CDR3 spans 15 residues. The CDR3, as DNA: TGTGCCAGCAGCGCCAGGGACAGGGAAAATGAAAAACTGTTTTTT. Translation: CASSARDRENEKLFF.

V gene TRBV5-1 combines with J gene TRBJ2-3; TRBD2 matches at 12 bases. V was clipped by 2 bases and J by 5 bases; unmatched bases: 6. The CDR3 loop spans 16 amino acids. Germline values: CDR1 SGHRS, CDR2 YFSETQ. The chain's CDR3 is CASSFSTSGGRDTQYF. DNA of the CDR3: TGCGCCAGCAGCTTTTCGACTAGCGGGGGAAGAGATACGCAGTATTTT.

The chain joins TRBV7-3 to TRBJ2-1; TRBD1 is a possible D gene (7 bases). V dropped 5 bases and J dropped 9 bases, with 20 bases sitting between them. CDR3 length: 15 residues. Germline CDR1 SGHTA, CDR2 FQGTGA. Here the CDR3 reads CASSRDPVQGGEQFF. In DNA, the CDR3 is TGTGCCAGCAGCCGGGACCCAGTGCAGGGGGGTGAGCAGTTCTTC.

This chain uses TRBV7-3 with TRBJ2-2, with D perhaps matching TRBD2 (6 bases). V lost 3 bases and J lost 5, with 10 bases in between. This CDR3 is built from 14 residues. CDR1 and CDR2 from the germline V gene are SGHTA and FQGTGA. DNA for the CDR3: TGTGCCAGCAGCTTTGGGACTCCAACCGGGGAGCTGTTTTTT. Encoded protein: CASSFGTPTGELFF.

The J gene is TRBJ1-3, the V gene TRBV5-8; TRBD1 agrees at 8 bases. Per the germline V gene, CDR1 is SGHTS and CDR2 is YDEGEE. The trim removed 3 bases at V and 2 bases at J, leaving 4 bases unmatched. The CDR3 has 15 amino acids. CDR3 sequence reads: CASSSDRVPGNTIYF. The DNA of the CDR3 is TGTGCCAGCAGCTCGGACAGGGTGCCTGGAAACACCATATATTTT.

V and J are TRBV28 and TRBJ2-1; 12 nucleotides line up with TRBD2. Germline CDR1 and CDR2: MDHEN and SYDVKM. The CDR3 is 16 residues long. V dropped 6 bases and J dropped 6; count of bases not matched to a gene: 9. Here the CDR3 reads CASSSPGLAGSNEQFF. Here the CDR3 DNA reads TGTGCCAGCAGCTCCCCGGGACTAGCGGGTTCCAATGAGCAGTTCTTC.